This T cell receptor (beta chain) was sequenced for a study of CXCR3-negative and CXCR3-positive naive CD8 T cells (dated by TCRdb to the late 2010s). A note on the overall study: In total, 130 million to 150 million TRB reads were obtained, which works out to roughly 1.5 +/- 0.3 million reads per library. Diversity and physicochemical repertoire analyses covered under twelve donors pooled from two independent experiments. TRBV-TRBJ cluster analysis included naive subsets from roughly 5 donors and memory cells from 3 donors. Results the study describes overall, beyond this receptor: TRBV-TRBJ usage was similar between naive CXCR3-negative and CXCR3-positive cells from the same donor, while memory cells showed distinct patterns. Comparably high repertoire diversity was found in both naive subsets, whereas much lower repertoire diversity was found in memory CD8+ T cells. CXCR3 expression partially decreased after cryopreservation, so most assays used freshly isolated PBMCs. Because surface CD5, which has been linked to self-reactivity in mice, was comparable between naive subsets, TCR interaction strength was also inferred from TRB CDR3 physicochemical properties. TRB CDR3s from CXCR3-positive naive cells showed higher hydrophobicity (lower Kidera factor 4), lower energy, and higher strength and volume indices than CXCR3-negative naive cells.

For each CD8+ T cell subset, flow sorting was done in triplicate, and under 350,000 cells per subset went directly into RLT lysis buffer. To exclude memory contaminants, naive CD8+ T cells were stringently defined as CD45RO-CCR7+CD27+CD95-. Using standard density gradient centrifugation, peripheral blood mononuclear cells were isolated from buffy coats. Naive CXCR3-negative and CXCR3-positive CD8+ T cells were flow-sorted on a FACSAria III. Total RNA was extracted from sorted cells using an RNeasy Mini Kit. As concerns this clonotype: Its recognized antigen is unknown.

The instrument was a NextSeq 550. The Human TCR Profiling Kit (MiLaboratory) was used to prepare UMI-labeled 5' RACE TRB cDNA libraries. cDNA synthesis used the entire amount of extracted RNA, and PCR amplification then used the entire amount of cDNA produced. Libraries were prepared in parallel with an identical number of PCR cycles. Concerning the study's data processing: With a requirement of at least two reads per UMI, MIGEC and MiXCR extracted about 53,000 +/- 9,400 unique UMI-labeled TRB cDNA molecules per library. On average, each library contained approximately 40,000 +/- 10,000 functional in-frame TRB CDR3 nucleotide clonotypes without stop codons. After downsampling to 5000 UMI-labeled TRB molecules per sample, diversity metrics such as normalized Shannon-Wiener and Chao1 were calculated in VDJtools. VDJtools was used to calculate clonotype-size-weighted physicochemical properties of the central five CDR3 residues, namely interaction energy, strength, volume and Kidera factor 4. TCRdb reprocessed the public reads and reports one entry per CDR3 protein sequence, without DNA. The V and J calls follow TCRdb's processing rather than the paper's. The table kept for this sample lists more than 50,000 distinct CDR3 sequences. The ten top clones hold about 1.6% of the sample.

Reading from cysteine to phenylalanine, the CDR3 counts 14 amino acids. No DNA appears here. The germline V gene (reference sequence) provides CDR1 SEHNR and CDR2 FQNEAQ. The TCR sequence derives from a human donor in good health. Some clones in this sample may be carry-over from other donors' samples. Sequencing input: naive CXCR3- CD8+ T cells from blood. Reading the label with the study, this specimen's cell subset or site is: CD45RO-CCR7+CD27+CD95- naive CD8+ T cells lacking CXCR3 (TNR3-). The sequence joins TRBV7-9 to TRBJ2-4; no DNA is available, so the TRBD1 call from TCRdb remains unchecked. The CDR3 region: CASSSGHWGNIQYF.